This TCR beta chain was sequenced in a study of PD-1 blockade in mismatch repair-deficient tumors (TCRdb year 2017). About the study as a whole: Between late 2013 and September 2016, the trial enrolled about 93 consecutive patients with 12 mismatch repair-deficient cancer types, every one of whom had been previously treated and was progressing. Tumor-associated T cell clones in the peripheral blood of patients responding to PD-1 blockade were tracked using deep sequencing of TCR CDR3 regions.

Receptor libraries were prepared by the immunoSEQ multiplex PCR assay. TCRdb took over this immuneACCESS table, retaining in-frame rearrangements with V and J assigned. Such tables are incomplete; in checked studies, under half of the missing clones stem from an unresolved V gene, and the remainder is unexplained. The sample profile shows some 120,000 clones; more than 70% of them were found once. The ten biggest clones cover approximately 12% of the sample. For each enrolled patient, mismatch repair deficiency was established using either polymerase chain reaction or immunohistochemistry. TCR sequencing was performed for a few patients who responded to pembrolizumab therapy. In the phase II trial, pembrolizumab PD-1 blockade was tested prospectively in advanced mismatch repair-deficient cancers, no matter which tissue of origin the cancers came from. Peripheral blood T cell samples were serially collected before and at multiple times after PD-1 blockade was started. Blood sampling time points were reported as weeks after the first dose of pembrolizumab.

What the authors observed across the whole study: Rapid expansion after pembrolizumab followed by contraction, generally before radiologic responses, was shown by tumor-resident clones, which were often undetectable in blood before treatment.

In the case of this clone: Its antigen has not been determined. No base qualities exist here, and no much larger clone lies one base off it.

The CDR3 numbers 15 residues from cysteine through phenylalanine. Only the CDR3 region is kept as DNA, spanning 45 bases read in frame from base 1. The V and J ends are trimmed by 6 bases and 3 bases, leaving 19 bases between them. As encoded in the germline V gene, CDR1 is SGHTS while CDR2 is YDEGEE. This TCR came from an adult with mismatch repair-deficient cancer. The chain is made from TRBV5-8 and TRBJ2-7; TRBD1 might be the D gene, on 6 matching bases. The starting material was peripheral blood, obtained just over 70 weeks after starting pembrolizumab. The DNA reads TGTGCCAGCACCCTGGGCCCAGGGGTGTACTACGAGCAGTACTTC. Translated, it gives CASTLGPGVYYEQYF.